The TCR beta chain described here comes from a study of control samples from healthy donors and cancer patients. Assay used: immunoSEQ multiplex PCR; TCRdb lists only in-frame clones, some missing. The sample has about 170,000 clones; 93% are singletons. V was pared by 1 base and J by 6 bases, with 16 bases between. This CDR3 has 16 residues. Germline-derived CDR1 and CDR2 are SGHAT and FQNNGV. The sequencing input was blood. The chain uses TRBV11-2 and TRBJ2-1, with D possibly matching TRBD2 (6 bases). This TCR was recovered from a woman aged 55 to 70 in good health. Written as DNA, the CDR3 is TGTGCCAGCAGCTTAGGGGGTGGCGGGGCAGGCAATGAGCAGTTCTTC. Amino acid sequence: CASSLGGGGAGNEQFF.